These 19 T cell receptor beta chains originate from one sample sequenced in a study of cytomegalovirus exposure and HLA in healthy donors. With 60 Vbeta and 13 Jbeta primers, the PCR was carried out. TCRdb's copy holds only in-frame clones and misses some; the assay was immunoSEQ multiplex PCR. Among more than 150,000 clones, nearly 80% were seen once, and the ten largest hold over 12%. What was sequenced was PBMCs. The receptors stem from a man over 45 in good health and CMV-seropositive.

V is TRBV28 and J is TRBJ1-6; D remains ambiguous. Trimming stripped 7 bases from V and 4 bases from J, with 23 bases between. The length of the CDR3 is 18 residues. Germline lookup yields CDR1 MDHEN and CDR2 SYDVKM. CDR3 sequence reads: CASNTPEEGWEYNSPLHF. The CDR3 coding sequence is TGTGCCAGCAATACGCCCGAGGAGGGTTGGGAATATAATTCACCCCTCCACTTT. The variable domain in full, with the rest retrieved from reference TRBV28 and TRBJ1-6, is DVKVTQSSRYLVKRTGEKVFLECVQDMDHENMFWYRQDPGLGLRLIYFSYDVKMKEKGDIPEGYSVSREKKERFSLILESASTNQTSMYLCASNTPEEGWEYNSPLHFGNGTRLTVT.

The chain is built from TRBV7-8 and TRBJ1-5, with TRBD1 as a possible D gene (5 bases). CDR3 size: 15 residues. Germline V gene data show CDR1 as SGHVS and CDR2 as FQNEAQ. Trimming took 1 base from V and 4 from J, leaving 11 bases between them. The DNA of the CDR3 is TGTGCCAGCAGCTTAGTGGCAGGGTTGAATCAGCCCCAGCATTTT. It codes for CASSLVAGLNQPQHF.

This clone has only one observation. This chain connects TRBV11-2 to TRBJ2-2, with 13 nucleotides matching TRBD2. CDR3 length equals 18 residues. Germline V lookup: CDR1 SGHAT, CDR2 FQNNGV. The J segment lost 4 bases and the V segment lost 5 bases, leaving 10 bases of the junction unmatched. The chain's CDR3 is CASSPGLAGTLSTGELFF. The DNA for the CDR3 is TGTGCCAGCAGCCCGGGACTAGCGGGGACTCTTTCCACCGGGGAGCTGTTTTTT.

The CDR3 nucleotides are TGTGCCAGCAACCTTAGGGGACAGGGTGGTTCACCCCTCCACTTT. This translates into CASNLRGQGGSPLHF. The chain carries TRBV7-2 and TRBJ1-6; 9 bases align to TRBD1. CDR1 SGHTA and CDR2 FQGNSA come from the germline V gene. The CDR3 consists of 15 residues. The V segment lost 7 bases and the J segment 9 bases; nucleotides outside the gene matches: 10. Based on the CDR3 plus reference TRBV7-2 and TRBJ1-6, the full variable domain is GAGVSQSPSNKVTEKGKDVELRCDPISGHTALYWYRQSLGQGLEFLIYFQGNSAPDKSGLPSDRFSAERTGGSVSTLTIQRTQQEDSAVYLCASNLRGQGGSPLHFGNGTRLTVT.

The rearrangement joins TRBV7-8 to TRBJ2-3, with unresolved D. Per the germline V gene, CDR1 is SGHVS and CDR2 is FQNEAQ. With 3 bases removed from V and 2 bases from J, the gap between germline ends came to 9 bases. CDR3 size: 14 residues. For the CDR3, the DNA is TGTGCCAGCAGCTTCTACAGATCCACAGATACGCAGTATTTT. Residues: CASSFYRSTDTQYF.

CDR3 DNA sequence: TGTGCCAGCAGCACCTACGAGCAGTACTTC. Protein product: CASSTYEQYF. This rearrangement joins TRBV6-1 to TRBJ2-7, with no clear D. Germline CDR1 and CDR2: MNHNS and SASEGT. CDR3 size: 10 residues. Trimming cost V 6 bases and J 2 bases, with 2 bases left between them.

The chain has TRBV9 and TRBJ1-2, with TRBD1 matching over 8 bases. The V gene end was trimmed by 0 bases and the J gene end by 4 bases; junction bases not matched to a gene: 2. The CDR3 is made up of 14 amino acids. Germline assignment: CDR1 SGDLS and CDR2 YYNGEE. The CDR3 DNA sequence: TGTGCCAGCAGCGTAGAAGGGACAGGCTATGGCTACACCTTC. Translating it yields CASSVEGTGYGYTF.

CDR3 sequence (DNA): TGTGCCAGCAGCTTGGGGCAGGGGAAGTCGGAGACCCAGTACTTC. It is translated as CASSLGQGKSETQYF. This sequence joins TRBV5-4 and TRBJ2-5, with D possibly being TRBD1 (6 bases). The CDR3 has 15 residues. V was pared by 0 bases and J by 5 bases, with 14 bases between. Per the germline V gene, CDR1 is SGHNT and CDR2 is YYREEE (reference sequence).

The genes are TRBV27 and TRBJ2-3; perhaps TRBD2 as D (7 bases). The ends were cut back, 3 bases at V and 5 bases at J, with 12 bases in the middle. The CDR3 runs to 14 residues. Germline values: CDR1 MNHEY, CDR2 SMNVEV (reference sequence). The DNA for the CDR3 is TGTGCCAGCAGTTTTACAGGGAGGGGAGATACGCAGTATTTT. Translation: CASSFTGRGDTQYF.

This chain uses TRBV28 with TRBJ1-1, with D maybe TRBD1 (5 bases). The CDR3 loop spans 13 amino acids. Germline CDR1 MDHEN, CDR2 SYDVKM. V lost 7 bases to trimming and J lost 8 bases, with 17 bases between them. CDR3 in amino acids: CASMVTLRAEAFF. The CDR3 DNA reads as TGTGCCAGCATGGTAACCCTCAGGGCGGAAGCTTTCTTT.

This clone showed up just once. The V gene is TRBV9, the J gene TRBJ2-3; 8 nucleotides align to TRBD2. Germline V CDR1 and CDR2: SGDLS, YYNGEE. The CDR3 runs 17 residues. The trim removed 0 bases at V and 4 bases at J, leaving 10 bases unmatched. The CDR3 coding sequence is TGTGCCAGCAGCGTAGGACCCCGCGGGGGGCCGCCAGATACGCAGTATTTT. This gives the protein CASSVGPRGGPPDTQYF.

The chain combines TRBV5-6 with TRBJ2-5, with TRBD1 matching over 8 bases. V shed 0 bases, J shed 5 bases, and the junction held 6 bases outside the gene matches. The CDR3 is 15 residues long. Germline V gene sequence: CDR1 SGHDT, CDR2 YYEEEE. The CDR3 DNA follows: TGTGCCAGCAGCTTGGCCGGCAGGGGGCGGGAGACCCAGTACTTC. Amino acids: CASSLAGRGRETQYF.

The rearrangement uses TRBV5-1 and TRBJ1-2; no reliable D call. V gave up 2 bases and J gave up 7 bases, with 12 bases separating them. Germline loops: CDR1 SGHRS, CDR2 YFSETQ. The CDR3 consists of 13 residues. Here the CDR3 DNA reads TGCGCCAGCAGCTTTGGAGCTTCCCCTGGCTACACCTTC. This gives the protein CASSFGASPGYTF.

V usage is TRBV28 and J usage is TRBJ2-7; D unclear. The CDR3 covers 14 residues. Germline loops: CDR1 MDHEN, CDR2 SYDVKM. V shed 2 bases and J shed 2 bases, with 10 bases lying between them. The CDR3 loop reads CASSLSMSTYEQYF. The CDR3 nucleotides are TGTGCCAGCAGTTTAAGTATGTCTACCTACGAGCAGTACTTC.

The rearrangement uses TRBV6-6 and TRBJ2-3, with TRBD1 matching 8 bases. With 4 bases clipped from V and 6 bases from J, the junction kept 3 bases outside the gene matches. This CDR3 contains 13 residues. The V gene's germline CDR1 is MNHNY and CDR2 SVGAGI (reference sequence). The CDR3 loop is CASSSTGADTQYF. The CDR3 nucleotides read TGTGCCAGCAGTTCGACAGGGGCGGATACGCAGTATTTT.

V usage is TRBV6-6 and J usage is TRBJ2-1; D is perhaps TRBD2 (6 bases). CDR1 MNHNY and CDR2 SVGAGI come from the germline V gene (reference sequence). V lost 2 bases and J 0 bases, leaving 11 bases between the germline ends. This CDR3 has 16 residues. The CDR3 sequence is CASSYPTTSSYNEQFF. In DNA, the CDR3 is TGTGCCAGCAGTTACCCCACGACTAGCTCCTACAATGAGCAGTTCTTC.

J is TRBJ2-3 and V is TRBV6-5, with D perhaps matching TRBD1 (6 bases). With 3 bases removed from V and 5 bases from J, the gap between germline ends came to 15 bases. This CDR3 comprises 15 residues. Germline V lookup: CDR1 MNHEY, CDR2 SVGAGI. CDR3 nucleotide sequence: TGTGCCAGCAGTTATGTTGCAGGGGCCATAGATACGCAGTATTTT. Protein product: CASSYVAGAIDTQYF.

CDR3 in amino acids: CSGKTQGANYGYTF. The CDR3, as DNA: TGCAGCGGGAAAACGCAGGGTGCTAACTATGGCTACACCTTC. This rearrangement joins TRBV29-1 to TRBJ1-2; TRBD1 is a possible D gene (5 bases). Germline V lookup: CDR1 SQVTM, CDR2 ANQGSEA. The CDR3 runs 14 residues. Trimming pared 7 bases from V and 0 bases from J, leaving 15 bases between.

V is TRBV5-5 and J is TRBJ2-7, with 10 bases that match TRBD1. The CDR3 has 14 amino acids. V dropped 4 bases and J dropped 5; count of bases not matched to a gene: 6. CDR1 is SGHKS and CDR2 is YYEKEE in the germline V gene (reference sequence). The CDR3 region has the DNA TGTGCCAGCAGCCTTGGGACAGGGGATAACGAGCAGTACGTC. Translated, it gives CASSLGTGDNEQYV.